This T cell receptor (beta chain) derives from a study of T cell repertoires in cytomegalovirus infection. Study-wide background: Both CMV infection and a matching HLA type were indicated by public TCR beta signatures.

CDR1 is SEHNR, CDR2 FQNEAQ, per germline (reference sequence). V was trimmed by 5 bases and J by 8 bases, leaving 16 bases between them. The CDR3 length is 14 residues. One entry per CDR3 protein, called by TCRdb with MiXCR from the reads. The sample holds 250,000 or so distinct CDR3 sequences, roughly an eighth seen once. What was sequenced was PBMCs. This receptor was identified in a human donor in good health (CMV status not recorded). Some clones in this sample may be carry-over from other donors' samples. This rearrangement joins TRBV7-9 to TRBJ1-5; TRBD1 is a possible D gene (5 bases). CDR3 residues: CASSPGHSNEPQHF. CDR3 coding DNA: TGTGCCAGCAGCCCCGGACACTCCAACGAGCCCCAGCATTTT.